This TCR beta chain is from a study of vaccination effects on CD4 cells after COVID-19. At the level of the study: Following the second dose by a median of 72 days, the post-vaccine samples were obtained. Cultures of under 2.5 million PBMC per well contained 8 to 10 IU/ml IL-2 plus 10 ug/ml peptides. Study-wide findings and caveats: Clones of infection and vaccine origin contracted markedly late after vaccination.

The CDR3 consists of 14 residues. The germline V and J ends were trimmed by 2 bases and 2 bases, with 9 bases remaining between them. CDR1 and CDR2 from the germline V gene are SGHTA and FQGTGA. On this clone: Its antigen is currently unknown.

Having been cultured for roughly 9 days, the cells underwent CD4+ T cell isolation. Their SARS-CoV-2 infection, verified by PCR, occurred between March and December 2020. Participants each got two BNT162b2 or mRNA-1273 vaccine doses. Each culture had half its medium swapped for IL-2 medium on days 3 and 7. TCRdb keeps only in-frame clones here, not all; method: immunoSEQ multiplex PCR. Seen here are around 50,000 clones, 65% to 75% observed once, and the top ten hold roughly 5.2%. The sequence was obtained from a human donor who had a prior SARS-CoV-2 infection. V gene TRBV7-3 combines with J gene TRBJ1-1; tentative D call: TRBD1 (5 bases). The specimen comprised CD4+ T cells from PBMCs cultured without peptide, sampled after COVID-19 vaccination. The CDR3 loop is CASSLAGSNTEAFF. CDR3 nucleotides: TGTGCCAGCAGCTTAGCAGGGAGTAACACTGAAGCTTTCTTT.